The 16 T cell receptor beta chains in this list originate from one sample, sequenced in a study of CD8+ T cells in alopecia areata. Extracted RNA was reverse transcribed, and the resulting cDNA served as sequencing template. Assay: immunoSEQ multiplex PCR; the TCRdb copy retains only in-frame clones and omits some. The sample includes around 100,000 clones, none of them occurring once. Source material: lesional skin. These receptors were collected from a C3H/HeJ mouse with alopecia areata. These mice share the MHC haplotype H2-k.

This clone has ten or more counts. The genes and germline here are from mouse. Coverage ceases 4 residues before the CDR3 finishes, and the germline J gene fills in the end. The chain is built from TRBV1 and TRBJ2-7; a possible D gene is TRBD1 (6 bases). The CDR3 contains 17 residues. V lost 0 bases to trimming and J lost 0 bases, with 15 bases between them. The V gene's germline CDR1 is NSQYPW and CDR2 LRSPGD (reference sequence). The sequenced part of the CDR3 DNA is TGCACCTGCAGTGCAGATAGGACAGACCTAAGCTCCTAT. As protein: CTCSADRTDLSSY. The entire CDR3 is CTCSADRTDLSSYEQYF.

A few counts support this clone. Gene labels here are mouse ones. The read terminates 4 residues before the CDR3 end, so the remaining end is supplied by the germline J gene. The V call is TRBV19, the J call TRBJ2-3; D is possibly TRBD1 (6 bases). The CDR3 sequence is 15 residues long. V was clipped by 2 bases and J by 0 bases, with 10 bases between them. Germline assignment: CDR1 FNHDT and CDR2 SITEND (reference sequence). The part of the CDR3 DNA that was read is TGTGCCAGCAGTATTGACAGGAGTAGTGCAGAA. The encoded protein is CASSIDRSSAE. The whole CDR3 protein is CASSIDRSSAETLYF.

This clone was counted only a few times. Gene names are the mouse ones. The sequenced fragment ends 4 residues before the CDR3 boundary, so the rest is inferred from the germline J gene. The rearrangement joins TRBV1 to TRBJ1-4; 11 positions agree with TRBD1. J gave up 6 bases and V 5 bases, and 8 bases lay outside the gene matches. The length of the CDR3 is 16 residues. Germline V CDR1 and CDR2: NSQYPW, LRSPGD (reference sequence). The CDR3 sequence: CTCSRFRDRGDERLFF. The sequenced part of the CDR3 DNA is TGCACCTGCAGTCGGTTCCGGGACAGGGGGGACGAA. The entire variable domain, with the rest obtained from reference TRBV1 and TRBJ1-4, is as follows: VTLLEQNPRWRLVPRGQAVNLRCILKNSQYPWMSWYQQDLQKQLQWLFTLRSPGDKEVKSLPGADYLATRVTDTELRLQVANMSQGRTLYCTCSRFRDRGDERLFFGHGTKLSVL.

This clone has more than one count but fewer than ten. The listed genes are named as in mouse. CDR3 residues: CTCSADLRTDYEQYF. Partial CDR3 DNA: TGCACCTGCAGTGCAGATCTTCGGACAGACTAT. The rearrangement joins TRBV1 to TRBJ2-7, with D perhaps matching TRBD1 (6 bases). Read sequence stops 4 residues before the CDR3 end, and the germline J gene provides the missing end. Germline-derived CDR1 and CDR2 are NSQYPW and LRSPGD (reference sequence). The V end was cut by 0 bases, the J end by 3 bases, with 12 bases between. The CDR3 has 15 amino acids.

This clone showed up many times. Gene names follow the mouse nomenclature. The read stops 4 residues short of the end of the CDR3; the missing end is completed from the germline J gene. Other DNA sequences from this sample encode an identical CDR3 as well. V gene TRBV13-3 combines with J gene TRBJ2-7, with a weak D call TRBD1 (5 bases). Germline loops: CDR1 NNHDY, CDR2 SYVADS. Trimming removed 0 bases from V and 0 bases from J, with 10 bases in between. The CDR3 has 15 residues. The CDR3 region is CASSDVRGSSYEQYF. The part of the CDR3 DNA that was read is TGTGCCAGCAGTGATGTGAGGGGAAGCTCCTAT.

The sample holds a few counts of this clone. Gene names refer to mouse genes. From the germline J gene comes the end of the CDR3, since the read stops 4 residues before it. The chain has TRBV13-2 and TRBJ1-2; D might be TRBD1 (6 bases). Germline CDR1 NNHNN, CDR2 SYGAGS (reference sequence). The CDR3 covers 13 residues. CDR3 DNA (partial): TGTGCCAGCGGTGATAACAGGGTTTCC. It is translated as CASGDNRVS. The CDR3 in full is CASGDNRVSDYTF.

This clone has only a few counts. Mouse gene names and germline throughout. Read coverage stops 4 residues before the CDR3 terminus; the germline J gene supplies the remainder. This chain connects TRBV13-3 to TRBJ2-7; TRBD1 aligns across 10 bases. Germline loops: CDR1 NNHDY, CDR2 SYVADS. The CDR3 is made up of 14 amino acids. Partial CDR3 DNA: TGTGCCAGCAGTCGACAGGGGGCGCGATAT. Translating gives CASSRQGARY. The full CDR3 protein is CASSRQGARYEQYF.

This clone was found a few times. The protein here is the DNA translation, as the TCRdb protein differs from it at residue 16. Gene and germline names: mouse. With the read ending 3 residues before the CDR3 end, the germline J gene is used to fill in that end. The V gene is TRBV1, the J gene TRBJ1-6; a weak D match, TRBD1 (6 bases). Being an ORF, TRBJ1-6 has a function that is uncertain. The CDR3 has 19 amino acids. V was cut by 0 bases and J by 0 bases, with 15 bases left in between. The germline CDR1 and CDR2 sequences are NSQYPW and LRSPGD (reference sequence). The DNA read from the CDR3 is TGCACCTGCAGTGCAGATAAAGGGACAAAAAATTCCTATAATTCGCCC. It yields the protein CTCSADKGTKNSYNSP. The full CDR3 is CTCSADKGTKNSYNSPLYF.

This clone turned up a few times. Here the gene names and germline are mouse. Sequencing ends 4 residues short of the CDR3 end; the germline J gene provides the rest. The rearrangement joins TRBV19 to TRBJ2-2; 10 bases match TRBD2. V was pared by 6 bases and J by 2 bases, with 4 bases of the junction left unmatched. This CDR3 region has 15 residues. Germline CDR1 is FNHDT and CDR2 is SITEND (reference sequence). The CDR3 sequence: CASISDWGNTGQLYF. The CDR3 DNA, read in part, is TGTGCCAGCATCTCGGACTGGGGGAACACCGGG.

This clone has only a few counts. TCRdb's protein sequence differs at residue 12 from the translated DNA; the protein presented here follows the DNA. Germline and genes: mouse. CDR3 sequence reads: CTCSADRQTNSPLYF. Partial CDR3 DNA: TGCACCTGCAGTGCCGACCGACAGACTAATTCGCCC. This sequence joins TRBV1 and TRBJ1-6, with D possibly matching TRBD1 (5 bases). Read data end 3 residues before the CDR3 end; the end is taken from the germline J gene. TRBJ1-6 is recorded as an ORF, its role being uncertain. The CDR3 spans 15 residues. V gave up 3 bases and J gave up 6 bases, with 12 bases separating them. Germline V CDR1 and CDR2: NSQYPW, LRSPGD (reference sequence).

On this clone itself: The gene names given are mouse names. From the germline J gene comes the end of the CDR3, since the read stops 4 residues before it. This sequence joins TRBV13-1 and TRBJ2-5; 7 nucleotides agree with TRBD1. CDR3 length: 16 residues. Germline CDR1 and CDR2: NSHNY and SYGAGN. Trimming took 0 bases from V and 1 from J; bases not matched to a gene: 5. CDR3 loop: CASSDGQGNDQDTQYF. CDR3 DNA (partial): TGTGCCAGCAGTGATGGACAGGGAAACGACCAAGAC.

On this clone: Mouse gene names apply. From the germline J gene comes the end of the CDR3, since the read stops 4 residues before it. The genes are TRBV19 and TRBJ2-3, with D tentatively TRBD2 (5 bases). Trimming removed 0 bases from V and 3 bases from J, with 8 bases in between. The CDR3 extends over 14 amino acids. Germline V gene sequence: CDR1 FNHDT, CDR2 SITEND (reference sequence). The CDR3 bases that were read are TGTGCCAGCAGTATAGATACTGGAGCAGAA. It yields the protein CASSIDTGAE. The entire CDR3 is CASSIDTGAETLYF.

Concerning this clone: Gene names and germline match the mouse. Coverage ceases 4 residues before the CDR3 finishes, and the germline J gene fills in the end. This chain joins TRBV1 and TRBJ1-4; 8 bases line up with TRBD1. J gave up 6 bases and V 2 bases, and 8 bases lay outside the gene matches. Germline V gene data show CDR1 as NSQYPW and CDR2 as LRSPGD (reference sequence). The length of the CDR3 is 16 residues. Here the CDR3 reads CTCSATRQGLDERLFF. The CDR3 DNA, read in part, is TGCACCTGCAGTGCAACCAGACAGGGGCTGGACGAA.

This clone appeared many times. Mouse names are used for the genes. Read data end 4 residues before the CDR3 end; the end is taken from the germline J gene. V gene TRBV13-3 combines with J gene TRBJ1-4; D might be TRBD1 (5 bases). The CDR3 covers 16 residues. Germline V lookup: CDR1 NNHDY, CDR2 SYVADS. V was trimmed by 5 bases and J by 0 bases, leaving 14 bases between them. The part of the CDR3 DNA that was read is TGTGCCAGCAGCCCTCCGACAGAAATTTCCAACGAA. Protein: CASSPPTEISNE. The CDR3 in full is CASSPPTEISNERLFF.

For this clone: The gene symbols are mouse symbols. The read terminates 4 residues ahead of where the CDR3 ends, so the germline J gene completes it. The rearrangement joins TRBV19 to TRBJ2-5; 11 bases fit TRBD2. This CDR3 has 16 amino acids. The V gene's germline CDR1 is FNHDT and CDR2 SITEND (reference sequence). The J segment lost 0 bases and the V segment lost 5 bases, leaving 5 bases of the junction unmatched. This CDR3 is CASSLTGGVNQDTQYF. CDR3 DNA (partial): TGTGCCAGCAGCCTGACTGGGGGGGTTAACCAAGAC.

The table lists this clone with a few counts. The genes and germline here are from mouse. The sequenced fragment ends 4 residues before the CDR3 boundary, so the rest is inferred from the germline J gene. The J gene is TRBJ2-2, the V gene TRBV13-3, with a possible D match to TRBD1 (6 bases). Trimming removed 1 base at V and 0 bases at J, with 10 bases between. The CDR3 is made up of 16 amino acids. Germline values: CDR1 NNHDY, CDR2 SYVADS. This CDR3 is CASSDLGHSNTGQLYF. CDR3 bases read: TGTGCCAGCAGTGATTTGGGACACTCAAACACCGGG.